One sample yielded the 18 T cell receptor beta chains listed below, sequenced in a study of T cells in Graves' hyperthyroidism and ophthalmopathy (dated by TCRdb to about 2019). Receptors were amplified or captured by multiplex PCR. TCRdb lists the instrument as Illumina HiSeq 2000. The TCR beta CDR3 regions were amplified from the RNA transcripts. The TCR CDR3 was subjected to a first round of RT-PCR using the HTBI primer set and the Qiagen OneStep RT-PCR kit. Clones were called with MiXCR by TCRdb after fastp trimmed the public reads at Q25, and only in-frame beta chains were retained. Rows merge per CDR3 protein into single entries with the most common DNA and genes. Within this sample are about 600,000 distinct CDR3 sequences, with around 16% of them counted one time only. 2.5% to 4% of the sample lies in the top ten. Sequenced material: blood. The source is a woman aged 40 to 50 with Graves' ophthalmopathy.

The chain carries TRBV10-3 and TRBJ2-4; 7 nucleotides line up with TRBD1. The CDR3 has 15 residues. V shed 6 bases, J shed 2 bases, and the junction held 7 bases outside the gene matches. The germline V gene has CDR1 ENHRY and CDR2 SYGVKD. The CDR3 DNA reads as TGTGCCATCAGCGAGGGGGCAGGTACCAAAAACATTCAGTACTTC. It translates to CAISEGAGTKNIQYF.

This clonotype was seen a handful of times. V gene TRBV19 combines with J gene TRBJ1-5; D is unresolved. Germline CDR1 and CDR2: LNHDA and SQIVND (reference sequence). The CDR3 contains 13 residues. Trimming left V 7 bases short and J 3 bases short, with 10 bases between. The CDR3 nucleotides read TGTGCCAGTAATTTGGGGTACAATCAGCCCCAGCATTTT. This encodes CASNLGYNQPQHF.

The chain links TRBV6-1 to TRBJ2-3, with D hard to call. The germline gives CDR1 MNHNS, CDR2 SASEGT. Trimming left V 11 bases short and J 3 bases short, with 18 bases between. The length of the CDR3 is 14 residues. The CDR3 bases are TGTGCCGCGGTCCTTGCAGGCAGAACAGATACGCAGTATTTT. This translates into CAAVLAGRTDTQYF.

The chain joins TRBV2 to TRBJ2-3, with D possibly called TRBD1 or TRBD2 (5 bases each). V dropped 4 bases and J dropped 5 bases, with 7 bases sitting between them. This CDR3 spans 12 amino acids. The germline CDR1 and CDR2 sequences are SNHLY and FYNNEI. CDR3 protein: CASSGGRDTQYF. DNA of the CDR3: TGTGCCAGCAGTGGGGGGAGAGATACGCAGTATTTT.

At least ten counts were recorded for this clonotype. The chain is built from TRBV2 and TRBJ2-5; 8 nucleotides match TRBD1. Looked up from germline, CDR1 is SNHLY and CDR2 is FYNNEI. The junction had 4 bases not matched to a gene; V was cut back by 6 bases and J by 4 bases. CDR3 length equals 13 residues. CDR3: CASRSTGVETQYF. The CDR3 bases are TGTGCCAGCAGATCGACAGGGGTAGAGACCCAGTACTTC.

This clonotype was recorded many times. CDR3 loop: CASRASRRNEQYF. The CDR3 nucleotides read TGTGCCAGCAGGGCTAGCCGACGCAACGAGCAGTACTTC. The V call is TRBV6-1, the J call TRBJ2-7; possibly TRBD2 for D (5 bases). Per germline, CDR1 MNHNS and CDR2 SASEGT. The CDR3 extends over 13 amino acids. Trimming shortened V by 6 bases and J by 5 bases, and 14 bases separated the two germline ends.

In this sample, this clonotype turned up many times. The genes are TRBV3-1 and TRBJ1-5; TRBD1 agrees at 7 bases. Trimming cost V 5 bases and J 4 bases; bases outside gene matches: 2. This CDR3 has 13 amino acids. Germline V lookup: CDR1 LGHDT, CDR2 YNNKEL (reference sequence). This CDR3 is CASSIQGNQPQHF. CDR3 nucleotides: TGTGCCAGCAGCATACAGGGGAATCAGCCCCAGCATTTT.

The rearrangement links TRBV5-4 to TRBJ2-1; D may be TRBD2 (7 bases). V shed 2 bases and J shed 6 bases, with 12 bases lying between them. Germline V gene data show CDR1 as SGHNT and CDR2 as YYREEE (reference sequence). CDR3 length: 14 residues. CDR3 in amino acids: CASSLGGAVNEQFF. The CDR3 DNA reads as TGTGCCAGCAGCTTAGGGGGGGCCGTCAATGAGCAGTTCTTC.

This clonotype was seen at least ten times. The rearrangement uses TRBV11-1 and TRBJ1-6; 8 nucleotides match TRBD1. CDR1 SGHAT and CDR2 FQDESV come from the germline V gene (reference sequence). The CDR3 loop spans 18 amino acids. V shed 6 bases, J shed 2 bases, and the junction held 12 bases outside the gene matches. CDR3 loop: CASSSQSGTGAYNSPLHF. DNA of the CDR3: TGTGCCAGCAGTTCACAATCCGGGACAGGTGCCTATAATTCACCCCTCCACTTT. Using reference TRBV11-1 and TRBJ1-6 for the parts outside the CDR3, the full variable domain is EAEVAQSPRYKITEKSQAVAFWCDPISGHATLYWYRQILGQGPELLVQFQDESVVDDSQLPKDRFSAERLKGVDSTLKIQPAELGDSAMYLCASSSQSGTGAYNSPLHFGNGTRLTVT.

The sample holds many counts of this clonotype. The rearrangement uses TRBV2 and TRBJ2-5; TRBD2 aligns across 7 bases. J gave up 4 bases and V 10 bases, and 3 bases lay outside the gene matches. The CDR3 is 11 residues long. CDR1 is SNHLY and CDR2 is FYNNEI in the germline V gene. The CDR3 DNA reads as TGTGCCACCCGCGGGGGAGAGACCCAGTACTTC. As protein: CATRGGETQYF.

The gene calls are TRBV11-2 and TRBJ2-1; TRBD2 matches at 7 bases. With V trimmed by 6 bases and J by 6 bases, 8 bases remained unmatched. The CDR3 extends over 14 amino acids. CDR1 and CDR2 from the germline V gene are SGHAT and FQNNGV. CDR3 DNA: TGTGCCAGCAGTCCAAGCGGGAAAATCAATGAGCAGTTCTTC. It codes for CASSPSGKINEQFF.

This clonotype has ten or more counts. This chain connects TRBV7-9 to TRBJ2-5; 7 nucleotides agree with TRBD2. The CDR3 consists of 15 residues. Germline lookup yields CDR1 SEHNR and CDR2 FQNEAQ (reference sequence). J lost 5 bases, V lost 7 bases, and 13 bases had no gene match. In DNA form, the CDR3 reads TGTGCCAGCACCCACGACTTTGGGAGGGGTGAGACCCAGTACTTC. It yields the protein CASTHDFGRGETQYF.

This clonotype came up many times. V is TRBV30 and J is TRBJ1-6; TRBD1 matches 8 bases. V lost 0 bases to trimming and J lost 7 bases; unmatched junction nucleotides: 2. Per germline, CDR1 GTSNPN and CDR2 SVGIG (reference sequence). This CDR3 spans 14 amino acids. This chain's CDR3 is CAWSVWTGNSPLHF. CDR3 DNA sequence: TGTGCCTGGAGTGTTTGGACAGGGAATTCACCCCTCCACTTT.

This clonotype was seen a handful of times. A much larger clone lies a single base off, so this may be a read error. CDR3 residues: CASSPRTSRYNEQFF. The CDR3 nucleotides are TGTGCCAGCTCACCCCGGACTAGCCGATACAATGAGCAGTTCTTC. This chain uses TRBV18 with TRBJ2-1; 8 bases are a match to TRBD2. CDR1 and CDR2 (germline): KGHSH, LQKENI. V lost 3 bases to trimming and J lost 4 bases; unmatched junction nucleotides: 5. This CDR3 is 15 amino acids long.

In DNA, the CDR3 is TGTGCCAGCAGCTTAGGGTCTAGCCCCTCCTACGAGCAGTACTTC. Translating gives CASSLGSSPSYEQYF. The chain recombines TRBV11-2 with TRBJ2-7, with D possibly matching TRBD2 (5 bases). Trimming pared 1 base from V and 0 bases from J, leaving 10 bases between. The CDR3 is 15 amino acids. CDR1 is SGHAT, CDR2 FQNNGV, per germline. The full variable domain, in which reference TRBV11-2 and TRBJ2-7 provide the parts outside the CDR3, is EAGVAQSPRYKIIEKRQSVAFWCNPISGHATLYWYQQILGQGPKLLIQFQNNGVVDDSQLPKDRFSAERLKGVDSTLKIQPAKLEDSAVYLCASSLGSSPSYEQYFGPGTRLTVT.

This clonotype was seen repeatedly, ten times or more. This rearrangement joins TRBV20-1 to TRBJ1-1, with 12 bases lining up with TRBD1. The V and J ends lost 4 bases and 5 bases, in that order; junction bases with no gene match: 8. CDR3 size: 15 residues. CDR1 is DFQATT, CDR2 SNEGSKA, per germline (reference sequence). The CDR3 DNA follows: TGCAGTGCTATCGGGACAGGGGGCAGGCAAACTGAAGCTTTCTTT. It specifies CSAIGTGGRQTEAFF.

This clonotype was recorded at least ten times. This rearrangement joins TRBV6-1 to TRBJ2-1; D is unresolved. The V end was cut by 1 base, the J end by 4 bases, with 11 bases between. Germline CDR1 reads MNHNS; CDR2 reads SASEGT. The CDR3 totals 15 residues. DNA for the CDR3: TGTGCCAGCAGTGAAGTTCCAGATTCATACAATGAGCAGTTCTTC. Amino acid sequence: CASSEVPDSYNEQFF.

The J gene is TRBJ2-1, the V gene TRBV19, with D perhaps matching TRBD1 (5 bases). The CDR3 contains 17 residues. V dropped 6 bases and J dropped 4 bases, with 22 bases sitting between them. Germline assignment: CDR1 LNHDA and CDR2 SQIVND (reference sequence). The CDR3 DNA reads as TGTGCCAGTAGCCGCCAACCTCTTCAGGGATTATACAATGAGCAGTTCTTC. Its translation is CASSRQPLQGLYNEQFF.